The rows below give T cell receptor beta chains drawn from one sample of a study of OX40 agonist ivuxolimab in advanced cancers. Assay: immunoSEQ multiplex PCR; the TCRdb copy retains only in-frame clones and omits some. The repertoire holds roughly 71,000 clones, roughly four fifths seen once, with roughly 1.5% in the top ten. This sample comprised CD4+ or CD8+ T cells sorted from blood, obtained in a trial of the OX40 agonist ivuxolimab. The receptors shown here come from an adult with an advanced solid tumor such as melanoma, head and neck, liver or kidney cancer. Each CDR3 is given with its conserved first and last residue. The D gene is left open where the match is weak. Clone size is given for some rows only: seen once, a few or many times, or a class if the clone is expanded.

DNA	CDR3	size	J	D	V
TGTGCCAGCGCCAGGGAGCAAAATGAAAAACTGTTTTTT	CASAREQNEKLFF	.	TRBJ1-4	.	TRBV6-1
TGTGCCAGCAGCCCCGGACAGGGCGCCACTGAAGCTTTCTTT	CASSPGQGATEAFF	.	TRBJ1-1	TRBD1	TRBV7-9
TGTGCCAGCAGCTCAACGACCGGACTAGCGGGGGGTCCGCTCTCCTACAATGAGCAGTTCTTC	CASSSTTGLAGGPLSYNEQFF	.	TRBJ2-1	TRBD2	TRBV13
TGTGCCAGCAGCTTACAGCAGGGTGGAAGCACAGATACGCAGTATTTT	CASSLQQGGSTDTQYF	.	TRBJ2-3	.	TRBV7-3
TGCGCCAGCAGTGAGGTTCTGGAGACCCAGTACTTC	CASSEVLETQYF	.	TRBJ2-5	.	TRBV10-1
TGTGCCAGCAGCCCGGACGGAGACATTCAGTACTTC	CASSPDGDIQYF	.	TRBJ2-4	.	TRBV7-9
TGCGCCAGCAGGAGTGGCCCCGGACAATCCTACGAGCAGTACTTC	CASRSGPGQSYEQYF	.	TRBJ2-7	.	TRBV5-1
TGCGCCAGCAGCCGACAGGGGGAAACTAATGAAAAACTGTTTTTT	CASSRQGETNEKLFF	.	TRBJ1-4	TRBD1	TRBV5-1
TGTGCCAGCTCTCCCAACAGGGATTCACCCCTCCACTTT	CASSPNRDSPLHF	.	TRBJ1-6	.	TRBV18
TGCGCCAGCAGCCCCGACACGAACACCGGGGAGCTGTTTTTT	CASSPDTNTGELFF	once	TRBJ2-2	.	TRBV5-1
TGTGCCAGCAGTTACTCGGTCGTTAATGAAAAACTGTTTTTT	CASSYSVVNEKLFF	.	TRBJ1-4	.	TRBV6-5
TGTGCCAGCAGCGAACGACAGGGCCACTACGAGCAGTACTTC	CASSERQGHYEQYF	.	TRBJ2-7	TRBD1	TRBV11-3
TGCGCCAGCAGCCACGAACCGAGACAGGGATTGGTCACCTTC	CASSHEPRQGLVTF	.	TRBJ1-2	TRBD1	TRBV5-1
TGTGCCAGCAGTGATGTTCTGGGGCGGACTGAAGCTTTCTTT	CASSDVLGRTEAFF	few	TRBJ1-1	.	TRBV2
TGTGCCACCAGCAGATCCCCTCGCGAGGGGTCTGGGGCCAACGTCCTGACTTTC	CATSRSPREGSGANVLTF	few	TRBJ2-6	.	TRBV15
TGTGCCAGCTCACCACAGGACGGCGGCGGGCTTTATTCACCCCTCCACTTT	CASSPQDGGGLYSPLHF	.	TRBJ1-6	.	TRBV18
TGTGCCAGCAGCCCTAGGGGGACTAGCGGCCAAGAGACCCAGTACTTC	CASSPRGTSGQETQYF	.	TRBJ2-5	TRBD2	TRBV7-6
TGTGCCAGCAGCGCTATTTGGGTTAGCGCTGAAGCTTTCTTT	CASSAIWVSAEAFF	.	TRBJ1-1	.	TRBV13
TGTGCCAGCAGTTTTTTTCTTTCCGGGAGGGCCTCCGACGGGGAGCTGTTTTTT	CASSFFLSGRASDGELFF	.	TRBJ2-2	TRBD2	TRBV28
TGTGCCTGGAGTCCTGGACTAGCGGGGTGGGACGAGCAGTACTTC	CAWSPGLAGWDEQYF	.	TRBJ2-7	TRBD2	TRBV30
TGTGCCACCAGCAGAAATTATATCGGGACCGCGAACACCGGGGAGCTGTTTTTT	CATSRNYIGTANTGELFF	.	TRBJ2-2	.	TRBV15
TGCGCCAGCAGCTTGACTAGCGGGAACACCGGGGAGCTGTTTTTT	CASSLTSGNTGELFF	.	TRBJ2-2	TRBD2	TRBV5-1
TGTGCCAGCAGTTACGACGGAACCTACGAGCAGTACTTC	CASSYDGTYEQYF	.	TRBJ2-7	.	TRBV6-5
TGCGCCAGCAGCCAAGACTTTGGAATGGGGACAGATACGCAGTATTTT	CASSQDFGMGTDTQYF	.	TRBJ2-3	.	TRBV4-1
TGTGCCAGCAGCTCCCCATTCGGACAGCTAAATGAAAAACTGTTTTTT	CASSSPFGQLNEKLFF	.	TRBJ1-4	.	TRBV7-9
TGCGCCAGCAGCCAAGAAGGTCCGTATACCCCGAACACTGAAGCTTTCTTT	CASSQEGPYTPNTEAFF	.	TRBJ1-1	.	TRBV4-1
TGTGCCAGCAGGGAACGAGGACAGGGTATGAATGAGCAGTTCTTC	CASRERGQGMNEQFF	.	TRBJ2-1	TRBD1	TRBV28
TGCGCCAGCAGCCAAAATGAAAAACTGTTTTTT	CASSQNEKLFF	.	TRBJ1-4	.	TRBV4-1
TGCGCCAGCAGCCCCCTACAGGGCTACGAGCAGTACTTC	CASSPLQGYEQYF	.	TRBJ2-7	.	TRBV5-1